Below, 18 T cell receptor beta chains from the same sample are listed, as sequenced in a study of T cells in Graves' hyperthyroidism and ophthalmopathy. Researchers amplified the TCR beta CDR3 regions from RNA transcripts. HTBI primers were used for first-round RT-PCR of the TCR CDR3. TCRdb re-called the multiplex PCR reads with MiXCR, one entry per CDR3 protein. Found here are approximately 430,000 distinct CDR3 sequences, 15% to 18% of them singletons; the top ten hold roughly 13%. The specimen sequenced was blood. The receptors here all came from a woman between 18 and 29 years old with Graves' hyperthyroidism.

J is TRBJ2-7 and V is TRBV6-2 or TRBV6-3; D is possibly TRBD2 (6 bases). Trimming shortened V by 6 bases and J by 2 bases, and 14 bases separated the two germline ends. The CDR3 sequence is 14 residues long. CDR1 MNHEY and CDR2 SVGEGT come from the germline V gene. DNA for the CDR3: TGTGCCAGCAGCCGCACTGGGACTCCCTACGAGCAGTACTTC. This codes for CASSRTGTPYEQYF.

In this sample, this clonotype turned up many times. V and J are TRBV6-1 and TRBJ2-7, with D possibly TRBD1 on 5 matching bases. The CDR3 is made up of 14 amino acids. V was pared by 3 bases and J by 0 bases, with 9 bases between. The germline V gene has CDR1 MNHNS and CDR2 SASEGT. For the CDR3, the DNA is TGTGCCAGCAGTGAGGGGCCACACTCCTACGAGCAGTACTTC. It is translated as CASSEGPHSYEQYF.

At least ten counts were recorded for this clonotype. The V and J genes are TRBV2 and TRBJ1-2; TRBD1 matches at 9 bases. Germline CDR1 SNHLY, CDR2 FYNNEI. V was pared by 8 bases and J by 5 bases, with 15 bases of the junction left unmatched. CDR3 length equals 16 residues. The CDR3 DNA sequence: TGTGCCAGCTATCGGGACAGGGATCCTCGGGCTTATGGCTACACCTTC. Protein product: CASYRDRDPRAYGYTF.

The table lists this clonotype with many counts. This chain connects TRBV5-5 to TRBJ1-6, with 7 bases that match TRBD1. This CDR3 is built from 15 residues. Unmatched junction bases numbered 12, after V lost 6 bases and J lost 9 bases. Germline V gives CDR1 SGHKS, CDR2 YYEKEE (reference sequence). The CDR3 sequence: CASIPGTAYPSPLHF. The CDR3 DNA reads TGTGCCAGCATCCCCGGGACAGCATACCCTTCACCCCTCCACTTT.

This rearrangement joins TRBV5-4 to TRBJ1-1; 7 bases map to TRBD1. The CDR3 consists of 12 residues. Germline CDR1 is SGHNT and CDR2 is YYREEE (reference sequence). The V segment lost 4 bases and the J segment 6 bases; nucleotides outside the gene matches: 3. The CDR3: CASSRQGAEAFF. The CDR3 DNA follows: TGTGCCAGCAGCCGACAGGGCGCTGAAGCTTTCTTT.

This clonotype was counted many times. This chain uses TRBV24-1 with TRBJ2-1; D not resolved. Germline values: CDR1 KGHDR, CDR2 SFDVKD. The V end lost 3 bases, the J end lost 4 bases, and 18 bases lay between the germline ends. The CDR3 runs 17 residues. CDR3 coding DNA: TGTGCCACCAGTGATGGTGCATGGTGGAATGGGTACAATGAGCAGTTCTTC. Amino acid sequence: CATSDGAWWNGYNEQFF.

This clonotype was recorded a few times. The chain couples TRBV3-1 to TRBJ2-3; D gene unclear. This CDR3 is built from 15 residues. Germline V gene lookup returns CDR1 LGHDT and CDR2 YNNKEL (reference sequence). Deletions cut 4 bases from V and 1 base from J, with 12 bases between. CDR3 nucleotides: TGTGCCAGCAGCCGCAGGAAAAGCGGCACAGATACGCAGTATTTT. Its protein is CASSRRKSGTDTQYF.

This clonotype was recorded at least ten times. The chain uses TRBV19 and TRBJ2-7, with 9 bases aligning to TRBD1. J gave up 7 bases and V 5 bases, and 12 bases lay outside the gene matches. The germline gives CDR1 LNHDA, CDR2 SQIVND (reference sequence). CDR3 length: 15 residues. The CDR3 sequence is CASSGQGPPPREQYF. For the CDR3, the DNA is TGTGCCAGTAGTGGACAGGGGCCGCCCCCTCGGGAGCAGTACTTC.

This clonotype was observed many times. The J gene is TRBJ1-1, the V gene TRBV7-2; no reliable D call. CDR3 length equals 14 residues. Germline V gene sequence: CDR1 SGHTA, CDR2 FQGNSA. V lost 1 base, J lost 5 bases, and 11 bases lay in between. The CDR3 here is CASSLGLGGTEAFF. CDR3 bases: TGTGCCAGCAGCTTAGGATTGGGAGGAACTGAAGCTTTCTTT.

This clonotype was observed many times. The chain is built from TRBV6-5 and TRBJ2-7; TRBD1 agrees at 8 bases. Per the germline V gene, CDR1 is MNHEY and CDR2 is SVGAGI. Trimming removed 0 bases from V and 3 bases from J; junction bases left unmatched: 10. This CDR3 region has 17 residues. In DNA form, the CDR3 reads TGTGCCAGCAGTTACTCCGTAAATACGGGACAGGTCTACGAGCAGTACTTC. Translated: CASSYSVNTGQVYEQYF.

Ten or more counts support this clonotype. V and J are TRBV2 and TRBJ1-5; D gene uncertain. Trimming removed 0 bases at V and 0 bases at J, with 3 bases between. Germline-derived CDR1 and CDR2 are SNHLY and FYNNEI. The CDR3 runs 14 residues. The CDR3 is CASSEARSNQPQHF. CDR3 in DNA: TGTGCCAGCAGTGAAGCACGTAGCAATCAGCCCCAGCATTTT.

This clonotype was observed many times. V is TRBV6-1 and J is TRBJ1-1; 7 nucleotides line up with TRBD1. The CDR3 spans 19 residues. Unmatched junction bases numbered 19, after V lost 6 bases and J lost 0 bases. CDR1 is MNHNS and CDR2 is SASEGT in the germline V gene. The CDR3 coding sequence is TGTGCCAGCAGCCCGACAGGGTCGGTTACGGGCTGGATGAACACTGAAGCTTTCTTT. It translates to CASSPTGSVTGWMNTEAFF.

This clonotype came up many times. The chain joins TRBV5-5 to TRBJ1-1; 10 bases line up with TRBD1. In germline, CDR1 is SGHKS, CDR2 YYEKEE (reference sequence). The ends lost 4 bases at V and 3 bases at J; junction bases unmatched: 9. The CDR3 totals 16 residues. The CDR3 protein is CASSPYPGQGYTEAFF. The CDR3 DNA follows: TGTGCCAGCAGCCCGTATCCGGGACAGGGGTACACTGAAGCTTTCTTT.

This chain connects TRBV15 to TRBJ2-2; D gene ambiguous. V shed 5 bases and J shed 4 bases, with 14 bases lying between them. CDR3 size: 15 residues. Germline V CDR1 and CDR2: LNHNV, YYDKDF (reference sequence). The CDR3 is CATSLNGLVTGELFF. The CDR3 DNA follows: TGTGCCACCAGCCTCAACGGGCTGGTCACCGGGGAGCTGTTTTTT.

In its sample, this clonotype was seen many times. The chain uses TRBV9 and TRBJ1-1; maybe TRBD1 (5 bases). The V end lost 2 bases, the J end lost 3 bases, and 14 bases lay between the germline ends. Germline V gene sequence: CDR1 SGDLS, CDR2 YYNGEE. This CDR3 region has 15 residues. DNA for the CDR3: TGTGCCAGCAGCGTGTCATCGGGGGGTTACACTGAAGCTTTCTTT. This codes for CASSVSSGGYTEAFF.

A few counts support this clonotype. This chain joins TRBV9 and TRBJ2-1; D is perhaps TRBD2 (6 bases). The CDR3 totals 18 residues. CDR1 is SGDLS and CDR2 is YYNGEE in the germline V gene. Trimming stripped 0 bases from V and 8 bases from J, with 24 bases between. As DNA, the CDR3 is TGTGCCAGCAGCGTAGCTCAAGTTGGGGACTCAGGTTACGATGAGCAGTTCTTC. The encoded protein is CASSVAQVGDSGYDEQFF. The full variable domain, its missing parts supplied by reference TRBV9 and TRBJ2-1, is DSGVTQTPKHLITATGQRVTLRCSPRSGDLSVYWYQQSLDQGLQFLIQYYNGEERAKGNILERFSAQQFPDLHSELNLSSLELGDSALYFCASSVAQVGDSGYDEQFFGPGTRLTVL.

Only a few counts were recorded for this clonotype. This chain links TRBV29-1 with TRBJ1-1, with no clear D. Germline CDR1 reads SQVTM; CDR2 reads ANQGSEA. The V and J ends lost 3 bases and 3 bases respectively, with 11 bases between them. This CDR3 spans 13 amino acids. DNA of the CDR3: TGCAGCGTTGAGGAGACTCCCTACACTGAAGCTTTCTTT. Its translation is CSVEETPYTEAFF.

This clonotype has more than one count but fewer than ten. This chain joins TRBV24-1 and TRBJ2-3, with D hard to call. The germline gives CDR1 KGHDR, CDR2 SFDVKD. V lost 9 bases to trimming and J lost 4 bases, with 13 bases between them. This CDR3 comprises 13 residues. The CDR3 DNA sequence: TGTGCCACCGGATGGCAGGAGCCAGATACGCAGTATTTT. It is translated as CATGWQEPDTQYF.